Listed here are 16 T cell receptor beta chains from one sample, sequenced in a study of Graves' ophthalmopathy and Graves' hyperthyroidism. As the template, RNA transcripts were used to amplify TCR beta CDR3 regions. First-round RT-PCR used HTBI primers; second-round multiplex PCR followed. TCRdb recomputed calls from the multiplex PCR reads with MiXCR, one row per CDR3 protein. The profile shows about 590,000 distinct CDR3 sequences, approximately 37% of them singletons. Sequenced input: peripheral blood or thyroid tissue (not recorded which). These receptors were obtained from an adult man with Graves' hyperthyroidism.

J is TRBJ1-1 and V is TRBV7-9; the match to TRBD1 covers 12 bases. After removal of 0 bases from V and 5 bases from J, the junction contained 10 bases not matched to a gene. Looked up from germline, CDR1 is SEHNR and CDR2 is FQNEAQ (reference sequence). The CDR3 is made up of 18 amino acids. CDR3 sequence: CASSLAHGTGGALTEAFF. The CDR3 nucleotides read TGTGCCAGCAGCTTAGCGCACGGGACAGGGGGCGCTTTGACTGAAGCTTTCTTT.

This sequence joins TRBV7-2 and TRBJ2-5; 10 nucleotides line up with TRBD1. This CDR3 contains 15 residues. V lost 10 bases, J lost 2 bases, and 10 bases stayed unmatched. CDR1 SGHTA and CDR2 FQGNSA come from the germline V gene. For the CDR3, the DNA is TGTGCCATCAGTGAGTCGGACAGGGGGCAAGAGACCCAGTACTTC. Protein sequence: CAISESDRGQETQYF.

This clonotype was counted a few times. This chain joins TRBV12-3 or TRBV12-4 and TRBJ2-7; 10 bases are a match to TRBD1. The V and J ends lost 5 bases and 2 bases, in that order; junction bases with no gene match: 9. The CDR3 totals 16 residues. The CDR3 region is CASSGTGEVLPYEQYF. CDR3 nucleotides: TGTGCCAGCAGTGGGACAGGGGAAGTGTTACCCTACGAGCAGTACTTC.

V gene TRBV7-2 combines with J gene TRBJ2-7, with D maybe TRBD1 (6 bases). The end of the DNA fits TRBJ2-5 better, so the J call may be wrong. Germline V lookup: CDR1 SGHTA, CDR2 FQGNSA. The CDR3 is 15 amino acids. Here the CDR3 reads CASSSPPGQPETQYF. DNA of the CDR3: TGTGCCAGCAGCTCACCACCGGGACAACCAGAGACCCAGTACTTC.

The chain links TRBV20-1 to TRBJ2-7; D gene unclear. CDR3 length: 15 amino acids. Per the germline V gene, CDR1 is DFQATT and CDR2 is SNEGSKA (reference sequence). The V end lost 1 base, the J end lost 2 bases, and 15 bases lay between the germline ends. The CDR3 here is CSARAAHQNTYEQYF. DNA for the CDR3: TGCAGTGCTAGAGCCGCGCATCAGAATACCTACGAGCAGTACTTC.

This clonotype has at least ten counts. CDR3 DNA: TGTGCCAGCAGCCCAGCCCCGGACGAGGGCTATGGCTACACCTTC. It encodes CASSPAPDEGYGYTF. The chain uses TRBV9 and TRBJ1-2; D is unresolved. Trimming left V 4 bases short and J 4 bases short, with 17 bases between. The CDR3 sequence is 15 residues long. Germline lookup yields CDR1 SGDLS and CDR2 YYNGEE.

This clonotype was detected ten times or more. The V call is TRBV2, the J call TRBJ2-7; no clear D gene. The CDR3 has 13 residues. Germline V gene data show CDR1 as SNHLY and CDR2 as FYNNEI. Deletions cut 6 bases from V and 0 bases from J, with 9 bases between. The CDR3 DNA reads TGTGCCAGCAGGGACCTTGACTCCTACGAGCAGTACTTC. Translated, it gives CASRDLDSYEQYF.

This clonotype has ten or more counts. This sequence joins TRBV12-3 or TRBV12-4 and TRBJ1-3; 9 nucleotides match TRBD1. The CDR3 is 15 amino acids. Trimming removed 4 bases from V and 2 bases from J; junction bases left unmatched: 3. The CDR3 spells CASSSRTGAGNTIYF. CDR3 DNA: TGTGCCAGCAGTTCCCGGACAGGGGCTGGAAACACCATATATTTT.

This clonotype was recorded only once. The germline gene is not matched at one end of the junction; a read error may be the cause. The chain employs TRBV7-2 and TRBJ1-5, with D perhaps matching TRBD1 (5 bases). CDR3 length: 15 amino acids. Germline CDR1 SGHTA, CDR2 FQGNSA. The CDR3 loop is CASSQVGGLGETQHF. In DNA form, the CDR3 reads TGCGCCAGCAGCCAAGTTGGGGGGTTGGGGGAGACCCAGCATTTT.

As to this clonotype: Being one base from a much bigger clone, this may be a read error. This chain connects TRBV6-1 to TRBJ2-5; D is uncertain. Germline V lookup: CDR1 MNHNS, CDR2 SASEGT. CDR3 size: 15 residues. Trimming removed 7 bases at V and 2 bases at J, with 17 bases between. The CDR3 sequence is CASTSIPARQETQYF. The CDR3 bases are TGTGCCAGCACGTCTATACCAGCGCGTCAAGAGACCCAGTACTTC.

This clonotype was detected a few times. The chain uses TRBV24-1 and TRBJ2-5; TRBD1 aligns across 7 bases. The J call may be in error: the DNA end matches TRBJ2-1 better. Germline V gives CDR1 KGHDR, CDR2 SFDVKD. The CDR3 has 12 residues. The CDR3 coding sequence is TGTGCCACCAGTGACCCGGGACAGGAGCAGTTCTTC. This sequence encodes CATSDPGQEQFF.

This rearrangement joins TRBV7-8 to TRBJ1-2, with a tentative D call TRBD1 (5 bases). Germline V gene lookup returns CDR1 SGHVS and CDR2 FQNEAQ. The germline V and J ends were trimmed by 5 bases and 7 bases, with 17 bases remaining between them. The CDR3 runs to 14 residues. CDR3 coding DNA: TGTGCCAGCAGCCGTGGGGCCCTGTCGGCTGGCTACACCTTC. Its protein product is CASSRGALSAGYTF.

The chain has TRBV19 and TRBJ2-5; 7 bases are shared with TRBD2. CDR3 length equals 18 residues. Germline loops: CDR1 LNHDA, CDR2 SQIVND (reference sequence). The ends lost 3 bases at V and 0 bases at J; junction bases unmatched: 13. CDR3 DNA sequence: TGTGCCAGTAGTATTGGGGGGGGGATCCCCCCGTACCAAGAGACCCAGTACTTC. Its protein product is CASSIGGGIPPYQETQYF.

With respect to this clonotype: This clone may be a read error of a much larger clone one base away. CDR3 sequence reads: CASSLAGNNNQPQYF. The CDR3 nucleotides read TGCGCCAGCAGCTTGGCCGGGAATAACAATCAGCCCCAGTATTTT. The chain joins TRBV5-1 to TRBJ1-5; a weak D match, TRBD2 (5 bases). The J call could be wrong; TRBJ2-3 is a better fit for the DNA end. This CDR3 has 15 residues. Germline CDR1 reads SGHRS; CDR2 reads YFSETQ.

Points on this clonotype: This may arise from a read error, as a much more abundant clone is one base away. The gene calls are TRBV20-1 and TRBJ1-1; 9 bases match TRBD1. CDR1 and CDR2 from the germline V gene are DFQATT and SNEGSKA (reference sequence). V shed 5 bases and J 10 bases; nucleotides not matched to a gene: 17. CDR3 length: 15 residues. CDR3 coding DNA: TGCAGTGCTGGGGGAACACAAACAGGGGGCTCGGGAGCTTTCTTT. It translates to CSAGGTQTGGSGAFF.

The chain uses TRBV7-9 and TRBJ1-4; 12 bases match TRBD1. Germline V gene data show CDR1 as SEHNR and CDR2 as FQNEAQ (reference sequence). V lost 3 bases and J lost 8; bases outside the gene matches: 10. This CDR3 is built from 17 residues. CDR3 coding DNA: TGTGCCAGCAGCTTCTCCGGGACAGGGGGCCATCGGGAAAAACTGTTTTTT. Protein: CASSFSGTGGHREKLFF.